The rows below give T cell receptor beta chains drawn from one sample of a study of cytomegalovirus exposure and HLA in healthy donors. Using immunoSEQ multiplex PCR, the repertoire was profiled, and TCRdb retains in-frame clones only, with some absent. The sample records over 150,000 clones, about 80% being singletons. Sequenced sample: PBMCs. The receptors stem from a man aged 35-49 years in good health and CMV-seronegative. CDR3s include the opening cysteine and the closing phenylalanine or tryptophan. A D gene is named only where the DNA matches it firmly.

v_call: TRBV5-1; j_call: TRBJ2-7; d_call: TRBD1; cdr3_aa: CASSLGTGGYEQYF
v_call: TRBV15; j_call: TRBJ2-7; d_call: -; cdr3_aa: CATSPLRGPYEQYF
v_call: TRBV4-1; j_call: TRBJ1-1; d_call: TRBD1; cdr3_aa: CASSQDQGAARVNTEAFF
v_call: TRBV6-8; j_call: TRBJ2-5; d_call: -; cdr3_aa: CALGGADEEQYF
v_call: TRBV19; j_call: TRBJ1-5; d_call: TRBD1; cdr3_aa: CASIDRGGHNQPQHF
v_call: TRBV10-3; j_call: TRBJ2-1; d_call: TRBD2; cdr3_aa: CAISGGGSSYNEQFF
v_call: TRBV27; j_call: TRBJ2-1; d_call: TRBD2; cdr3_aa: CASSFGSGSGDEQFF
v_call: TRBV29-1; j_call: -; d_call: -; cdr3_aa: CSVTFTGSHEQYF
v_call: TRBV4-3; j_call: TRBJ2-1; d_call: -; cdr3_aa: CASSQGINLAINEQFF
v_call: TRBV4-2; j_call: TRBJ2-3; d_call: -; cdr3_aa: CASSSLPDTQYF